This T cell receptor (beta chain) appears in the sequencing data of a study of beta chain features in type 1 diabetes. Findings of the study overall: People with Type 1 diabetes carried modestly yet significantly shorter TCRB CDR3s in all four CD4+ subsets.

Reverse transcribing all isolated RNA meant expressed TCRB transcripts were sequenced. TCRdb's copy holds only in-frame clones and misses some; the assay was immunoSEQ multiplex PCR. The sample records 140,000 to 150,000 clones, 10% to 15% being singletons. Each sorted fraction was over 95% pure. This clone was counted only a few times. Its antigen is as yet unknown. This clonotype originated in a man aged 18 to 30 with type 1 diabetes. The sequenced sample was central memory CD4+ T cells from blood.

The CDR3 sequence: CASSSGGISYNEQFF. The DNA of the CDR3 is TGCGCCAGCAGCTCGGGGGGAATCTCCTACAATGAGCAGTTCTTC. The chain has TRBV5-1 and TRBJ2-1; 7 positions match TRBD2. This CDR3 is 15 amino acids long. Per germline, CDR1 SGHRS and CDR2 YFSETQ. The junction had 3 bases not matched to a gene; V was cut back by 3 bases and J by 0 bases. The variable domain in full, completed from reference TRBV5-1 and TRBJ2-1, reads KAGVTQTPRYLIKTRGQQVTLSCSPISGHRSVSWYQQTPGQGLQFLFEYFSETQRNKGNFPGRFSGRQFSNSRSEMNVSTLELGDSALYLCASSSGGISYNEQFFGPGTRLTVL.